One sample yielded the 2 T cell receptor beta chains listed below, sequenced in a study of blood T cell repertoires in COVID-19. Sequenced by immunoSEQ multiplex PCR; TCRdb stores in-frame clones only, minus some. This sample has around 62,000 clones; 84% occur once, and the top ten carry 7.5% to 9%. Sequenced material: peripheral blood. These receptors came from a man aged 50 to 60 with active COVID-19.

V gene TRBV6-5 combines with J gene TRBJ2-7; 8 nucleotides align to TRBD1. The J segment lost 4 bases and the V segment lost 5 bases, leaving 10 bases of the junction unmatched. The CDR3 extends over 15 amino acids. Germline values: CDR1 MNHEY, CDR2 SVGAGI. CDR3 sequence reads: CASSTRDRPPYEQYF. In nucleotides, the CDR3 is TGTGCCAGCAGTACCCGGGACAGGCCACCTTACGAGCAGTACTTC.

The chain recombines TRBV5-1 with TRBJ2-7; 8 bases align to TRBD2. This CDR3 has 14 amino acids. Germline V gene sequence: CDR1 SGHRS, CDR2 YFSETQ. V shed 2 bases and J 6 bases; nucleotides not matched to a gene: 7. CDR3 in amino acids: CASSLGAGAFEQYF. The CDR3 DNA reads as TGCGCCAGCAGCTTAGGAGCGGGAGCTTTCGAGCAGTACTTC.